These 8 T cell receptor beta chains were sequenced from one sample in a study of blood T cell repertoires in COVID-19. TCRdb's copy holds only in-frame clones and misses some; the assay was immunoSEQ multiplex PCR. Of 300,000 to 450,000 clones in the sample, 88% were seen once. The sequenced sample was PBMCs or T cells enriched from blood (not recorded which). The origin of the receptors is a woman aged 30 to 39 who had been exposed to COVID-19.

The genes are TRBV7-3 and TRBJ2-2; 12 positions match TRBD2. Germline CDR1 SGHTA, CDR2 FQGTGA. This CDR3 region has 15 residues. The V gene end was trimmed by 5 bases and the J gene end by 8 bases; junction bases not matched to a gene: 6. DNA for the CDR3: TGTGCCAGCAGCCCGACTAGCGGGAGATTTGGGGAGCTGTTTTTT. Protein: CASSPTSGRFGELFF.

This sequence joins TRBV3-1 (or the pseudogene TRBV3-2) and TRBJ2-2; D gene uncertain. V gave up 3 bases and J gave up 1 base, with 9 bases separating them. The CDR3 loop spans 15 amino acids. Germline V gives CDR1 LGHDT, CDR2 YNNKEL (reference sequence). The CDR3 DNA sequence: TGTGCCAGCAGCCATGGGCCAGGGAACACCGGGGAGCTGTTTTTT. As protein: CASSHGPGNTGELFF.

This clone appeared once. The gene calls are TRBV25-1 and TRBJ2-2, with 11 positions matching TRBD2. Germline CDR1 reads MGHDK; CDR2 reads SYGVNS. V lost 3 bases and J lost 0; bases outside the gene matches: 6. The CDR3 covers 18 residues. CDR3 loop: CASSELTSGITNTGELFF. The CDR3 nucleotides read TGTGCCAGCAGTGAGCTGACTAGCGGGATAACGAACACCGGGGAGCTGTTTTTT.

In nucleotides, the CDR3 is TGTGCCAGCCCCCGGAGGCTAACAGGGGGCGCCGGGCAGTACTTC. Protein product: CASPRRLTGGAGQYF. V is TRBV28 and J is TRBJ2-7; TRBD1 aligns across 9 bases. V lost 8 bases, J lost 9 bases, and 17 bases stayed unmatched. The length of the CDR3 is 15 residues. Germline V gene data show CDR1 as MDHEN and CDR2 as SYDVKM.

For the CDR3, the DNA is TGCAGCGTTGAACACGGGAGAGGAGGTCAAGAGACCCAGTACTTC. As protein: CSVEHGRGGQETQYF. The genes are TRBV29-1 and TRBJ2-5, with D maybe TRBD2 (6 bases). The CDR3 loop spans 15 amino acids. V shed 2 bases and J shed 2 bases, with 15 bases lying between them. Germline CDR1 and CDR2: SQVTM and ANQGSEA.

This chain connects TRBV11-3 to TRBJ2-1; D is uncertain. V dropped 5 bases and J dropped 10 bases, with 12 bases sitting between them. The CDR3 extends over 12 amino acids. The V gene's germline CDR1 is SGHNT and CDR2 YENEEA. This CDR3 reads CASSHSRFEQFF. The CDR3 bases are TGTGCCAGCAGCCATAGCCGGTTCGAGCAGTTCTTC.

The chain employs TRBV12-3 or TRBV12-4 and TRBJ2-7, with unresolved D. The V end lost 2 bases, the J end lost 1 base, and 3 bases lay between the germline ends. The CDR3 is made up of 12 amino acids. In DNA, the CDR3 is TGTGCCAGCAGTTTAATATCCTACGAGCAGTACTTC. Amino acids: CASSLISYEQYF.

The chain combines TRBV30 with TRBJ1-1; D is unclear. CDR1 is GTSNPN and CDR2 is SVGIG in the germline V gene (reference sequence). V shed 5 bases and J shed 2 bases, with 15 bases lying between them. The CDR3 length is 14 residues. Here the CDR3 reads CAWEYSGGNTEAFF. DNA of the CDR3: TGTGCCTGGGAGTATAGCGGAGGAAACACTGAAGCTTTCTTT.